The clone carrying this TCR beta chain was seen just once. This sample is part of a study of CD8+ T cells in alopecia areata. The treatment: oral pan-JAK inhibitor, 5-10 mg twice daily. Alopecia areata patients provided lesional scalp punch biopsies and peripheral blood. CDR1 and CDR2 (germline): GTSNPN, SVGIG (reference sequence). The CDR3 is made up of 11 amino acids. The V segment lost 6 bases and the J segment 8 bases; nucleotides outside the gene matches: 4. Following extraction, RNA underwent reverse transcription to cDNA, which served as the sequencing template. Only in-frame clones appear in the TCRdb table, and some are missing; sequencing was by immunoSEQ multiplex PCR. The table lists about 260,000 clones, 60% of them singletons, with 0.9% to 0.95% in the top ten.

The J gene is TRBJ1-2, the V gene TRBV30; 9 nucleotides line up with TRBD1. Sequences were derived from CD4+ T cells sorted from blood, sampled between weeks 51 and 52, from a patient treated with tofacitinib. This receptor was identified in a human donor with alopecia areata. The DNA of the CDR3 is TGTGCCTGCGCGACAGGGGGAGGCTACACCTTC. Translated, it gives CACATGGGYTF.